This T cell receptor (beta chain) stems from a study of beta chain features in type 1 diabetes (dated by TCRdb to 2017 to 2018). As for the study more broadly: No differences in mean age, gender distribution, total cell number or subset yield were found between patients and healthy donors. Regulatory and stem cell-like memory subsets were isolated from only 8 patients and 8 healthy donors, whereas naive and central memory subsets came from all 30 or so donors. A total of under 140,000,000 sorted cells were examined across all samples, and the number of cells per subset was strongly correlated with RNA yield. In the study, TCRB repertoires of sorted circulating CD4+ T cell subsets from recently diagnosed type 1 diabetes patients were compared with those of matched healthy donors. On the study overall, not on this receptor specifically: Because small numbers of individuals were included in the HLA sub-analyses, any influence of HLA type on TCRB rearrangement was left unresolved. Naive, central memory and regulatory TCRB repertoires appeared to be more alike among patients than among healthy donors. A moderate but significant shortening of TCRB CDR3 length was observed in type 1 diabetes patients in all four CD4+ subsets. Patients with type 1 diabetes made fewer insertions and deleted more nucleotides at VDJ recombination sites, implying thymic rearrangement abnormalities. Because cDNA was sequenced instead of genomic DNA, highly expressing activated cells could be over-represented, though the groups showed no difference in activation or CD3 levels. Shorter templates might be favored by PCR, yet because patient and control samples were amplified and corrected together, any such skew would affect both groups equally.

Each donor gave one peripheral blood draw, averaging approximately 110 mL, which was collected into heparinised tubes. Naive, central memory, regulatory and stem cell-like memory CD4+ T cells were sorted on a BD FACSAria II using a panel including CD45RO, CCR7, CD25, CD127, CD95 and CD27. Every sorted population had a purity above 98%. PBMCs were isolated right away by Lymphoprep density gradient centrifugation and were stained directly, without culture. To minimize batch effects, samples were stained and sorted in pairs, one healthy donor with one patient per experiment. Spanning cysteine to phenylalanine, the CDR3 consists of 16 amino acids. Here the CDR3 DNA is all that survives: 48 bases in frame from base 1. The V and J ends are trimmed by 5 bases and 2 bases, leaving 17 bases between them. In the germline V gene, CDR1 corresponds to SGHTA and CDR2 to FQGNSA. Only a few counts were recorded for this clone. This clone's antigen is unknown. Qualities for individual bases were not recorded, and no much larger clone is one base off.

The entire isolated RNA was reverse transcribed using the High Capacity cDNA Reverse Transcription Kit, and thus expressed TCRB transcripts were sequenced. Deep immunoSEQ sequencing was applied to naive, central memory and regulatory T cell samples, giving an average of roughly 3.5 million total reads per sample. Sorted cells were lysed in RLT buffer and RNA was extracted with DNase-treated RNeasy Micro or Mini kits, depending on cell number. To prevent cross-contamination, each cell subset was processed individually, whereas patient and healthy donor samples were processed jointly. The immunoSEQ multiplex PCR was used to amplify TCRB sequences from cDNA, yielding 87-bp fragments that span the CDR3 region. The amplicons were sequenced using the Illumina HiSeq platform. As for the authors' bioinformatics: Synthetic template baselines were used to correct PCR bias computationally, reads within Hamming distance 2 were collapsed together, and singletons that could not be merged were discarded. Reads were aligned to IMGT to assign V, D and J genes, CDR3 length, and insertions or deletions at six rearrangement sites. Clonotype counts were normalized to sorted cell number within each subset before computing true diversity and Gini coefficients with the tcR R package. The overlap coefficient, calculated on TCRB nucleotide sequences, was used to measure repertoire sharing. As a proxy for the pre-selection repertoire, out-of-frame TCRB sequences from naive cells were analyzed. The clones in this table, taken by TCRdb from immuneACCESS, are in-frame only. Not every clone is retained; where verified, under half of the shortfall comes from an unresolved V gene, and the cause of the rest is unknown. The DNA gave D and trimming, while V, J and clone size come from that table. This sample holds 850,000 to 900,000 clones; about 17% were observed only once. Jointly, the top ten make up 0.02% to 0.025% of the sample.

This TCR came from a woman aged 18-35 years in good health. In this chain, TRBV7-2 is recombined with TRBJ2-3, with no confidently assigned D gene. Sequencing was done on a sample of naive CD4+ T cells from blood. The cell subset or site label on this specimen signifies: true naive CD4+ T cells. The nucleotides are TGTGCCAGCAGCACCACCCCCTCCATCAACACAGATACGCAGTATTTT. It translates to CASSTTPSINTDTQYF.